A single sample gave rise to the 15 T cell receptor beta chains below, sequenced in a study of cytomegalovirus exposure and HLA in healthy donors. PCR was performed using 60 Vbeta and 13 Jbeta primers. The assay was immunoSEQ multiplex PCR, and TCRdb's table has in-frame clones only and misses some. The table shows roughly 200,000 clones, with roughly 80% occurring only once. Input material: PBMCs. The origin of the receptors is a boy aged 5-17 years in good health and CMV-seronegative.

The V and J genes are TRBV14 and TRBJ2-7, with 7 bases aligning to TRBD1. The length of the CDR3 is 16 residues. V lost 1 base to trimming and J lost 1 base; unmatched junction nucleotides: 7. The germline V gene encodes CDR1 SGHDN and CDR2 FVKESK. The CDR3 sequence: CASSQVSRDSSYEQYF. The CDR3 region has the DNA TGTGCCAGCAGCCAAGTGTCCCGGGACAGTTCCTACGAGCAGTACTTC.

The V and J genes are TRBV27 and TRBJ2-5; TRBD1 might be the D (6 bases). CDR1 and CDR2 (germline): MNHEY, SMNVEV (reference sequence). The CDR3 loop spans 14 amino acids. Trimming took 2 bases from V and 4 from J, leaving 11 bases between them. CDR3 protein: CASSLQGLGETQYF. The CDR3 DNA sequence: TGTGCCAGCAGTTTACAGGGGTTGGGAGAGACCCAGTACTTC.

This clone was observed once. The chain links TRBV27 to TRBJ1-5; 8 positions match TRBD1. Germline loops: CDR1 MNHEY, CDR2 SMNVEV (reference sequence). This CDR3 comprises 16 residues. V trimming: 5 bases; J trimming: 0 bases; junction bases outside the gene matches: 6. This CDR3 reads CASSPQGQGSNQPQHF. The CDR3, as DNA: TGTGCCAGCAGTCCCCAAGGACAGGGTAGCAATCAGCCCCAGCATTTT.

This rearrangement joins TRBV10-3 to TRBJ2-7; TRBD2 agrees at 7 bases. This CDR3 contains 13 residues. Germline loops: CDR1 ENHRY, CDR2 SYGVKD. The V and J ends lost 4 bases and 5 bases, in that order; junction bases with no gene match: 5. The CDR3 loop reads CAISGVRGDEQYF. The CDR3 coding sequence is TGTGCCATCAGTGGAGTCCGGGGGGACGAGCAGTACTTC.

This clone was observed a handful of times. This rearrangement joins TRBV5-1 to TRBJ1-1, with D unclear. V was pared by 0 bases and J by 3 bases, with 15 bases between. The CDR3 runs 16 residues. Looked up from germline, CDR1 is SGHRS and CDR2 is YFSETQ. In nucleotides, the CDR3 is TGCGCCAGCAGCTTGGCCGCTCGGGGTAAGGACACTGAAGCTTTCTTT. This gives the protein CASSLAARGKDTEAFF.

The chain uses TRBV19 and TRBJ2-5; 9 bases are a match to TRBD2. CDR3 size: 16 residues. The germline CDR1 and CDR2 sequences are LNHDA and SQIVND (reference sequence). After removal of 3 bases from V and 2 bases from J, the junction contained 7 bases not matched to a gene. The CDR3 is CASSMRGAGGQETQYF. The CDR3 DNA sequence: TGTGCCAGTAGTATGAGGGGGGCGGGAGGGCAAGAGACCCAGTACTTC.

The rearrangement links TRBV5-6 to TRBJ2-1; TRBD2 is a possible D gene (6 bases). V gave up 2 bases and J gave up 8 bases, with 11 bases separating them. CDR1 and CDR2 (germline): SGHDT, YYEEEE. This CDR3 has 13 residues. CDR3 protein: CASSFGGGHEQFF. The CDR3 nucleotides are TGTGCCAGCAGCTTCGGGGGTGGTCATGAGCAGTTCTTC.

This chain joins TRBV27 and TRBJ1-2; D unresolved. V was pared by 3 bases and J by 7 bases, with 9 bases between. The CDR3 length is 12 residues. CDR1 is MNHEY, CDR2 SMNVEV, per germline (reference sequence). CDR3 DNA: TGTGCCAGCAGTTTCCCCGGGTCTGGCTACACCTTC. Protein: CASSFPGSGYTF.

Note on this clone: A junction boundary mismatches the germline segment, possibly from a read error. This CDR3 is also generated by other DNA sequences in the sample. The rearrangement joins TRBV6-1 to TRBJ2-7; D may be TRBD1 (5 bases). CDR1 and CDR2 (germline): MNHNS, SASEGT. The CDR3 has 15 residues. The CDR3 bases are TGCGCCACCTGGGGCCTGGGGCCGCTGGTCTACGAGCAGTACTTC. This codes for CATWGLGPLVYEQYF.

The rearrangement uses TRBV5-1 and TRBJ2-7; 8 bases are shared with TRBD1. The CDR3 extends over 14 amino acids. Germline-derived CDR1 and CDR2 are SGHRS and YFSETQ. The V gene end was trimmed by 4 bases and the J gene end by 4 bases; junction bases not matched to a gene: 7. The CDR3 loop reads CASSPGQGPYEQYF. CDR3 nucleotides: TGCGCCAGCAGCCCAGGACAGGGCCCGTACGAGCAGTACTTC.

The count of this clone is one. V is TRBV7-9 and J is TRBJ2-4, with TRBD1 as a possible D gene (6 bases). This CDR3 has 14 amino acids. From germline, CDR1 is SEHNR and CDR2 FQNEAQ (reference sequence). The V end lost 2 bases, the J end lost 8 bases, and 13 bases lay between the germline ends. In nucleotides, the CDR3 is TGTGCCAGCAGCTTACAGGGGATAGTAGACATTCAGTACTTC. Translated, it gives CASSLQGIVDIQYF.

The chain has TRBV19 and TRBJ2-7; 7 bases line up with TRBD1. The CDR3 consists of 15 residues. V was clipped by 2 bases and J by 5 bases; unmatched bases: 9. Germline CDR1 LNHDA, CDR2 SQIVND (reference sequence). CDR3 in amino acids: CASSISTGFTNEQYF. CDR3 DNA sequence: TGTGCCAGTAGTATATCGACAGGGTTTACTAACGAGCAGTACTTC. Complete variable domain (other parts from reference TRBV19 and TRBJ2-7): DGGITQSPKYLFRKEGQNVTLSCEQNLNHDAMYWYRQDPGQGLRLIYYSQIVNDFQKGDIAEGYSVSREKKESFPLTVTSAQKNPTAFYLCASSISTGFTNEQYFGPGTRLTVT.

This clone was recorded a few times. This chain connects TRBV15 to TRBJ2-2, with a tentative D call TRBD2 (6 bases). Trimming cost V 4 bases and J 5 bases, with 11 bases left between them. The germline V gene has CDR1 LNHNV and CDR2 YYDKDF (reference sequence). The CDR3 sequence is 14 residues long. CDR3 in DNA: TGTGCCACCAGCAAAGGCCTAGCGACCGGGGAGCTGTTTTTT. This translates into CATSKGLATGELFF. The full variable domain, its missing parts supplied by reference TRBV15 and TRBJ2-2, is DAMVIQNPRYQVTQFGKPVTLSCSQTLNHNVMYWYQQKSSQAPKLLFHYYDKDFNNEADTPDNFQSRRPNTSFCFLDIRSPGLGDTAMYLCATSKGLATGELFFGEGSRLTVL.

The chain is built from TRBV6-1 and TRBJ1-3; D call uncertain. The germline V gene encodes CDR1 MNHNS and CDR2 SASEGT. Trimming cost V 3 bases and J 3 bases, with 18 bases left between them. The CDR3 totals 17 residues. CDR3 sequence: CASSESPSDRGGNTIYF. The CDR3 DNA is TGTGCCAGCAGTGAGTCTCCTTCAGACCGGGGTGGAAACACCATATATTTT.

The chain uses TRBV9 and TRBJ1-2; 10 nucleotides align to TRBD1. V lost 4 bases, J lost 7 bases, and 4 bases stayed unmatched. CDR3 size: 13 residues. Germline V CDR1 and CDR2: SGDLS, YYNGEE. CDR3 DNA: TGTGCCAGCAGCCCGACAGGGGGCGGTGGCTACACCTTC. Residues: CASSPTGGGGYTF.